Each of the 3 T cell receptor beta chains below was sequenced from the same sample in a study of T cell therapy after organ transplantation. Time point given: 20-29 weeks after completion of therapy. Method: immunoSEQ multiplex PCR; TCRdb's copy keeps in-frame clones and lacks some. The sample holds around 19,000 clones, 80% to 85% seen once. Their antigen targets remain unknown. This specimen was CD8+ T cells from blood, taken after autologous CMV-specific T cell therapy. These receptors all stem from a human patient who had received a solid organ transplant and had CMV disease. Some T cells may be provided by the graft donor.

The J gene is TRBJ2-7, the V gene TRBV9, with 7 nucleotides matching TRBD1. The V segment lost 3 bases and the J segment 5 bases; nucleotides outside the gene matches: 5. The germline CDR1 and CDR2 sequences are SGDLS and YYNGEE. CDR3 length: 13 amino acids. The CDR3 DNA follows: TGTGCCAGCAGCGGAAACAGGGGTCACGAGCAGTACTTC. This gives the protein CASSGNRGHEQYF.

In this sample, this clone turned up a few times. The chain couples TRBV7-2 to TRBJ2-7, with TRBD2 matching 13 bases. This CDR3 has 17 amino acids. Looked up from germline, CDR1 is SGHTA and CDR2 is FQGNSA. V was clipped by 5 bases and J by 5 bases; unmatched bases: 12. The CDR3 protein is CASSRTSGSPRIHEQYF. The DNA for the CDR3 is TGTGCCAGCAGCCGGACTAGCGGGAGCCCCCGAATCCACGAGCAGTACTTC.

In nucleotides, the CDR3 is TGTGCCAGTAGTGTGACAGGGTTTTCTGAAGCTTTCTTT. Translated: CASSVTGFSEAFF. This sequence joins TRBV19 and TRBJ1-1; 7 bases are shared with TRBD1. J lost 6 bases, V lost 5 bases, and 6 bases had no gene match. CDR1 and CDR2 from the germline V gene are LNHDA and SQIVND (reference sequence). The CDR3 spans 13 residues.